A single sample gave rise to the 13 T cell receptor beta chains below, sequenced in a study of a mutant IDH1 vaccine in newly diagnosed glioma. As for time point: week 11, during vaccination. Mutant IDH1 20-mer peptide, at 300 ug, made up each vaccine dose, with topical imiquimod. Method: immunoSEQ multiplex PCR; TCRdb's copy keeps in-frame clones and lacks some. The sample lists 20,000 to 25,000 clones, about 80% occurring once. For these TCRs, the target antigens are not known. The sequences come from PBMCs, collected from a glioma patient whose treatment included an IDH1 peptide vaccine. These receptor sequences come from a man aged 40-55 years with glioma.

The chain employs TRBV14 and TRBJ2-1; TRBD2 matches 9 bases. CDR1 is SGHDN and CDR2 is FVKESK in the germline V gene. The CDR3 has 17 residues. Trimming removed 0 bases from V and 9 bases from J; junction bases left unmatched: 12. For the CDR3, the DNA is TGTGCCAGCAGCCAAGATAGCGGTAGCGGGAGATCAAGTGAGCAGTTCTTC. Translation gives CASSQDSGSGRSSEQFF.

This chain connects TRBV29-1 to TRBJ2-7; TRBD2 aligns across 16 bases. Germline CDR1 is SQVTM and CDR2 is ANQGSEA. V trimming: 5 bases; J trimming: 7 bases; junction bases outside the gene matches: 5. This CDR3 comprises 14 residues. The CDR3 is CSVRGLAGGWEQYF. Here the CDR3 DNA reads TGCAGCGTTAGGGGACTAGCGGGAGGGTGGGAGCAGTACTTC.

The chain combines TRBV19 with TRBJ2-3, with D possibly being TRBD2 (6 bases). CDR1 and CDR2 from the germline V gene are LNHDA and SQIVND (reference sequence). CDR3 size: 18 residues. The V gene lost 3 bases and the J gene lost 3 bases, with 22 bases spanning the gap. CDR3 amino acids: CASSIGTGAYPRTDTQYF. CDR3 DNA sequence: TGTGCCAGTAGTATCGGAACGGGAGCTTACCCGAGGACAGATACGCAGTATTTT.

The chain links TRBV29-1 to TRBJ1-1; D remains ambiguous. The CDR3 is 15 amino acids. Deletions cut 6 bases from V and 4 bases from J, with 21 bases between. CDR1 is SQVTM and CDR2 is ANQGSEA in the germline V gene. CDR3 region: CSVARLTQGGTEAFF. CDR3 sequence (DNA): TGCAGCGTAGCACGTTTGACCCAAGGAGGCACTGAAGCTTTCTTT.

This clone appeared a few times. V and J are TRBV29-1 and TRBJ1-1; unclear D gene. The V end was cut by 2 bases, the J end by 2 bases, with 9 bases between. This CDR3 comprises 13 residues. Germline V gives CDR1 SQVTM, CDR2 ANQGSEA. CDR3 nucleotides: TGCAGCGTTGAAAAGGGAGGAAACACTGAAGCTTTCTTT. Its translation is CSVEKGGNTEAFF.

The V gene is TRBV6-5, the J gene TRBJ1-3; D not certain. Trimming shortened V by 2 bases and J by 0 bases, and 11 bases separated the two germline ends. The CDR3 runs 16 residues. Germline V gene sequence: CDR1 MNHEY, CDR2 SVGAGI. CDR3 in amino acids: CASSYTEGNSGNTIYF. The CDR3 nucleotides read TGTGCCAGCAGTTACACGGAGGGAAACTCTGGAAACACCATATATTTT.

The chain has TRBV9 and TRBJ1-1; D gene unclear. The CDR3 runs to 15 residues. V was clipped by 4 bases and J by 4 bases, with 17 bases between them. Germline V CDR1 and CDR2: SGDLS, YYNGEE. The CDR3 here is CASSPKGALGTEAFF. CDR3 in DNA: TGTGCCAGCAGCCCCAAGGGCGCCCTGGGCACTGAAGCTTTCTTT.

This clone was recorded once. The chain carries TRBV9 and TRBJ2-2, with 7 bases aligning to TRBD2. Germline assignment: CDR1 SGDLS and CDR2 YYNGEE. The CDR3 sequence is 16 residues long. The ends lost 0 bases at V and 6 bases at J; junction bases unmatched: 8. CDR3 bases: TGTGCCAGCAGCGTAGGTGGGATGGCGGGAGCCGGGGAGCTGTTTTTT. Translation: CASSVGGMAGAGELFF.

The rearrangement joins TRBV13 to TRBJ2-1, with 11 bases identical to TRBD2. The CDR3 consists of 17 residues. Germline V gives CDR1 PRHDT, CDR2 FYEKMQ (reference sequence). With V trimmed by 5 bases and J by 0 bases, 6 bases remained unmatched. The DNA for the CDR3 is TGTGCCAGCAGCCCTGGGACTAGCGGCATCTCCTACAATGAGCAGTTCTTC. Protein: CASSPGTSGISYNEQFF.

In its sample, this clone is medium-sized (0.01 to 0.1%). This sequence joins TRBV6-4 and TRBJ2-3, with D perhaps TRBD2 (6 bases). Germline CDR1 and CDR2: MRHNA and SNTAGT. The CDR3 totals 14 residues. Between the trimmed V and J ends, which lost 2 bases and 3 bases, there was a span of 9 bases. This chain's CDR3 is CASSDGGETDTQYF. The CDR3 nucleotides are TGTGCCAGCAGTGACGGAGGGGAAACAGATACGCAGTATTTT.

This clone was recorded a few times. The V and J genes are TRBV6-6 and TRBJ1-2; 8 bases line up with TRBD1. Germline V gene sequence: CDR1 MNHNY, CDR2 SVGAGI (reference sequence). The CDR3 consists of 16 residues. Germline trimming cut 2 bases from V and 4 bases from J; bases unmatched to any gene: 9. For the CDR3, the DNA is TGTGCCAGCAGTTACGGACAGGGAGGGGATTCCTATGGCTACACCTTC. Its protein is CASSYGQGGDSYGYTF.

The chain recombines TRBV10-3 with TRBJ2-1; TRBD2 matches at 14 bases. Looked up from germline, CDR1 is ENHRY and CDR2 is SYGVKD. With 9 bases clipped from V and 4 bases from J, the junction kept 14 bases outside the gene matches. The CDR3 runs to 18 residues. In nucleotides, the CDR3 is TGTGCCATTGGGACTAGCGGGAGAAAAGTCACCGATTACAATGAGCAGTTCTTC. As protein: CAIGTSGRKVTDYNEQFF.

This clone was seen only once. The chain couples TRBV5-1 to TRBJ2-7; D not certain. The CDR3 has 14 amino acids. Trimming stripped 0 bases from V and 6 bases from J, with 13 bases between. The germline gives CDR1 SGHRS, CDR2 YFSETQ. The CDR3 nucleotides read TGCGCCAGCAGCTTGGATCTACCGGATGGCGAGCAGTACTTC. Translation: CASSLDLPDGEQYF.